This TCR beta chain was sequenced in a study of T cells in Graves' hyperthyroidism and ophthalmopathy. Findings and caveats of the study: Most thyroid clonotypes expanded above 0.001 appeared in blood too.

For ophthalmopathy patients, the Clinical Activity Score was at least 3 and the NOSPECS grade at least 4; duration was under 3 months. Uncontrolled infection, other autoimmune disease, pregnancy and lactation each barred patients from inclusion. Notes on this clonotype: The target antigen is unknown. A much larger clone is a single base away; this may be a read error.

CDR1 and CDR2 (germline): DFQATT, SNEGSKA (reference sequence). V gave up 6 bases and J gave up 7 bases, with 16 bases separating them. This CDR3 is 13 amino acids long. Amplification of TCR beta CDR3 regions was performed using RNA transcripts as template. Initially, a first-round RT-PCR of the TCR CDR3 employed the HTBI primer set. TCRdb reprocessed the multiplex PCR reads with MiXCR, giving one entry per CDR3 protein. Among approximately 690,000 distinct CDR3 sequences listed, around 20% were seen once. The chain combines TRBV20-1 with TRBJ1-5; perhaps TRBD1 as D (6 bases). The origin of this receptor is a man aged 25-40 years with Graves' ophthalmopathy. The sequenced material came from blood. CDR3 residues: CSARRQEGQPQHF. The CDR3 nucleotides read TGCAGTGCCCGCAGACAGGAGGGCCAGCCCCAGCATTTT.